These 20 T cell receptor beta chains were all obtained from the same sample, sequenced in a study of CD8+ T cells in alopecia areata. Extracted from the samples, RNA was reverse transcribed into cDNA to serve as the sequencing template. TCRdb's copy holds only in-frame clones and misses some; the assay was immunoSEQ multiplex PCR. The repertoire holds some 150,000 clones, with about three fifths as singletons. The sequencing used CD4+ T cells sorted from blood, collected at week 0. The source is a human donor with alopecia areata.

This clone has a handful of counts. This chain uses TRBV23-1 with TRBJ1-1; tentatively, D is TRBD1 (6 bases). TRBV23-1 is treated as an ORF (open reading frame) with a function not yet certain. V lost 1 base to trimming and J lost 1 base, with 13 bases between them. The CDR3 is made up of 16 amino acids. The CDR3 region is CASSQFGGARNTEAFF. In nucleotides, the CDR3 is TGCGCCAGCAGTCAATTTGGGGGGGCAAGGAACACTGAAGCTTTCTTT.

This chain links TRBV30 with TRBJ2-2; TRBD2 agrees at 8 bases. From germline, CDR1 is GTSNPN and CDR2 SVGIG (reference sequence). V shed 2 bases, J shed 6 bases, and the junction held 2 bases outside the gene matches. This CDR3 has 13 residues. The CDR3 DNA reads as TGTGCCTGGAGTCCCGGGGGGGCCGGGGAGCTGTTTTTT. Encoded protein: CAWSPGGAGELFF.

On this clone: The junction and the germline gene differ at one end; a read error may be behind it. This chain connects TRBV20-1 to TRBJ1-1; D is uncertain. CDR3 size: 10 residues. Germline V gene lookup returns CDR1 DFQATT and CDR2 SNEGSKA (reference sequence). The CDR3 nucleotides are TGCAGTGCTGAGAACCTCGCGGCGACCTTT. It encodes CSAENLAATF.

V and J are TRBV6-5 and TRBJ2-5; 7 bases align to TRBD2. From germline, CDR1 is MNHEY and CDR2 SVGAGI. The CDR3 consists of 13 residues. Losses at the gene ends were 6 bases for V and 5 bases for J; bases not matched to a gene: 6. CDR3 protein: CASRPDGRETQYF. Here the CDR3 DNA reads TGTGCCAGCAGACCGGACGGGAGGGAGACCCAGTACTTC.

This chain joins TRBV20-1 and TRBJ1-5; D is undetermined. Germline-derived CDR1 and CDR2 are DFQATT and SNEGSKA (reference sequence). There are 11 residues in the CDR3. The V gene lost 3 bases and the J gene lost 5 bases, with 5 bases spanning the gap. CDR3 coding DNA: TGCAGTGCTAGCGGAGATCAGCCCCAGCATTTT. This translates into CSASGDQPQHF.

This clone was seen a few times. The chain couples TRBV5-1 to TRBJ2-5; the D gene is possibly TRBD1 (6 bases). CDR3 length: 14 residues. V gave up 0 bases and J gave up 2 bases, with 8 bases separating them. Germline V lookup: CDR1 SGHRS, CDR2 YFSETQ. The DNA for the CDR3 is TGCGCCAGCAGCTTGGATACAGGGCAAGAGACCCAGTACTTC. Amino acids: CASSLDTGQETQYF. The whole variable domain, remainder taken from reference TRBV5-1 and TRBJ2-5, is KAGVTQTPRYLIKTRGQQVTLSCSPISGHRSVSWYQQTPGQGLQFLFEYFSETQRNKGNFPGRFSGRQFSNSRSEMNVSTLELGDSALYLCASSLDTGQETQYFGPGTRLLVL.

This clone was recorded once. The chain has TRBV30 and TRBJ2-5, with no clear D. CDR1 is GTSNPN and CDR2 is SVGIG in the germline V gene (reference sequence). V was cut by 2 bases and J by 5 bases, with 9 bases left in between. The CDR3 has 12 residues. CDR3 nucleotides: TGTGCCTGGAGTTCAAATGGGGAGACCCAGTACTTC. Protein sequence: CAWSSNGETQYF.

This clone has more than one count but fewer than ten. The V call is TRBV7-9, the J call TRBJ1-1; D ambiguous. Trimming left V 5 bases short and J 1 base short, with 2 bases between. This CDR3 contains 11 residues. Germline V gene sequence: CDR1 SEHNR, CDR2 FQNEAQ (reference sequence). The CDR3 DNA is TGTGCCAGCAGCCGGAACACTGAAGCTTTCTTT. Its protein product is CASSRNTEAFF.

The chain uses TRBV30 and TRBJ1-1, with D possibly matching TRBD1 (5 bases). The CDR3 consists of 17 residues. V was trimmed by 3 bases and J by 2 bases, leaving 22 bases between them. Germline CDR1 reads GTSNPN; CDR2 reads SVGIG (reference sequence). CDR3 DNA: TGTGCCTGGAGCCAGAATACGGGACGCCACGCAAACACTGAAGCTTTCTTT. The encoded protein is CAWSQNTGRHANTEAFF.

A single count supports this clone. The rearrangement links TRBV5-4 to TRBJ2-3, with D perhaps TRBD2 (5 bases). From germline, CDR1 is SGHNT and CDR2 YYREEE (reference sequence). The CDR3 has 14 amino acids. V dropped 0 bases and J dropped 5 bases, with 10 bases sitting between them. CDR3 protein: CASSLVHEGDTQYF. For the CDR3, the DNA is TGTGCCAGCAGCTTGGTTCACGAGGGAGATACGCAGTATTTT.

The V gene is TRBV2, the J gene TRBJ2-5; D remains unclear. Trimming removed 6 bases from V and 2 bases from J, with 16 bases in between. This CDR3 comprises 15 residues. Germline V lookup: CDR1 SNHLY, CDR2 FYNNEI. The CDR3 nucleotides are TGTGCCAGCAGCAAGGCCAGCTTACTTCAAGAGACCCAGTACTTC. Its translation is CASSKASLLQETQYF.

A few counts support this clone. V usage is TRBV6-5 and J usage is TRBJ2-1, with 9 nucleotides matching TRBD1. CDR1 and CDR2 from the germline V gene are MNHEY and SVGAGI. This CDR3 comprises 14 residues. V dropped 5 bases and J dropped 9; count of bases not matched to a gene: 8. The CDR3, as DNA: TGTGCCAGCAGTCGGGACAGGGCCAGGACTGAGCAGTTCTTC. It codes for CASSRDRARTEQFF.

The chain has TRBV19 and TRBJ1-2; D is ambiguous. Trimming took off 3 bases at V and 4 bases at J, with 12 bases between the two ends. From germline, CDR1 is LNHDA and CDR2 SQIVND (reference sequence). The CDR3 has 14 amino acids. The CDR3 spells CASSIKGVSYGYTF. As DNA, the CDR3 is TGTGCCAGTAGTATCAAGGGAGTGAGCTATGGCTACACCTTC. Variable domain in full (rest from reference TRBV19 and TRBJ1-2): DGGITQSPKYLFRKEGQNVTLSCEQNLNHDAMYWYRQDPGQGLRLIYYSQIVNDFQKGDIAEGYSVSREKKESFPLTVTSAQKNPTAFYLCASSIKGVSYGYTFGSGTRLTVV.

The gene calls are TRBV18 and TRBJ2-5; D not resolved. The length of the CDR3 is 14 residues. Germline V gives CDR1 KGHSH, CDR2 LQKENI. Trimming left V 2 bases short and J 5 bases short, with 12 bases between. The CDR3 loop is CASSPRADSETQYF. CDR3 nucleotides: TGTGCCAGCTCACCAAGAGCAGACTCGGAGACCCAGTACTTC.

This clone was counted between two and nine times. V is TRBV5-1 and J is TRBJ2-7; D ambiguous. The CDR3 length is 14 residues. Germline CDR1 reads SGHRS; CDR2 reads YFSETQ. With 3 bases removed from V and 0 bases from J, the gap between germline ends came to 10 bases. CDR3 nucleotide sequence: TGCGCCAGCAGCTCCGGGTCCAGCTCCTACGAGCAGTACTTC. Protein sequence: CASSSGSSSYEQYF.

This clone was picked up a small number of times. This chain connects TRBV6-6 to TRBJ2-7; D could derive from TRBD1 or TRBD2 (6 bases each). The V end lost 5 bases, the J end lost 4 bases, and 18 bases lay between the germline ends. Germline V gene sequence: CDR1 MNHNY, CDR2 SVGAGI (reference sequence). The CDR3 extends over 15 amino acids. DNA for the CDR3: TGTGCCAGCAGTATCTCGGGGGCCAAAGGGTACGAGCAGTACTTC. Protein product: CASSISGAKGYEQYF.

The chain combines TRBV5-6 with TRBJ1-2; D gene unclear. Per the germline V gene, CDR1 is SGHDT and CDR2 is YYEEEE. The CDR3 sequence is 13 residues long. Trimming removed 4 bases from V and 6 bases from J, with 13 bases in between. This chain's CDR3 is CASSPLLRDGYTF. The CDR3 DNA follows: TGTGCCAGCAGCCCTTTGCTTAGGGATGGCTACACCTTC.

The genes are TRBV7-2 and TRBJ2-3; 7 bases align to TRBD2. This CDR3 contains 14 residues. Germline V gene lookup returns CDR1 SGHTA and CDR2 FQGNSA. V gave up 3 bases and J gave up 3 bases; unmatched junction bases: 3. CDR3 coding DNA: TGTGCCAGCAGCTTGAACGGGAGGACAGATACGCAGTATTTT. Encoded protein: CASSLNGRTDTQYF.

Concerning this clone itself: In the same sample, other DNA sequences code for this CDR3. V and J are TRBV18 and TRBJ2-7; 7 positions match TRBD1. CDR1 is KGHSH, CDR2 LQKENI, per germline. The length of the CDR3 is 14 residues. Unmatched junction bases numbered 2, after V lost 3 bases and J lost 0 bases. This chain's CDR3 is CASSPGQSSYEQYF. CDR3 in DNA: TGTGCCAGCTCACCGGGACAGTCCTCCTACGAGCAGTACTTC. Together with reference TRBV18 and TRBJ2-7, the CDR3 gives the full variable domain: NAGVMQNPRHLVRRRGQEARLRCSPMKGHSHVYWYRQLPEEGLKFMVYLQKENIIDESGMPKERFSAEFPKEGPSILRIQQVVRGDSAAYFCASSPGQSSYEQYFGPGTRLTVT.

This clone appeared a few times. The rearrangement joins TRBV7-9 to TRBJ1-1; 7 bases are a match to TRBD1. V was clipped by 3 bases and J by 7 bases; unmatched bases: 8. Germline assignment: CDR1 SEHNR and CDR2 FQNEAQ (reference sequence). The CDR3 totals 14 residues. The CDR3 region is CASSLGTVGIEAFF. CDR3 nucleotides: TGTGCCAGCAGCTTGGGGACAGTTGGGATTGAAGCTTTCTTT. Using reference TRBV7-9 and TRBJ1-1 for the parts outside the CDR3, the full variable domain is DTGVSQNPRHKITKRGQNVTFRCDPISEHNRLYWYRQTLGQGPEFLTYFQNEAQLEKSRLLSDRFSAERPKGSFSTLEIQRTEQGDSAMYLCASSLGTVGIEAFFGQGTRLTVV.